Below are 29 T cell receptor beta chains sequenced from a single sample in a study of regulatory T cells in long-lasting Graves disease. Time point here: newly diagnosed GD, antithyroid drugs for less than 3 months. Researchers made the TCR library from RNA that was extracted from PBMCs. The TCR beta library used iRepertoire HTBI primers with Arm-PCR amplification of CDR3. TCRdb fed the multiplex PCR reads into MiXCR, producing one record per CDR3 protein. The sample carries hundreds of thousands of distinct CDR3 sequences, 16% recorded once. These data also featured in a second study, about T cells in Graves' hyperthyroidism and ophthalmopathy.

Sequenced material: peripheral blood mononuclear cells (PBMCs), taken at new diagnosis, from a patient treated with antithyroid drugs. The receptors were sampled from a woman aged 25 to 45 with Graves disease.

This clonotype has ten or more counts. This chain uses TRBV27 with TRBJ1-6, with D unclear. Trimming pared 5 bases from V and 9 bases from J, leaving 17 bases between. The CDR3 has 15 residues. Germline assignment: CDR1 MNHEY and CDR2 SMNVEV (reference sequence). The DNA of the CDR3 is TGTGCCAGCAGTCCTGACCGTCCAAGCACTTCACCCCTCCACTTT. It specifies CASSPDRPSTSPLHF.

Details on this clonotype: At one of its ends the junction is not consistent with the germline gene, which may arise from a read error. V is TRBV29-1 and J is TRBJ1-5; unclear D gene. Germline values: CDR1 SQVTM, CDR2 ANQGSEA. The length of the CDR3 is 14 residues. CDR3 sequence reads: CSVQDSGLYQPQHF. In DNA, the CDR3 is TGCAGCGTTCAAGACTCTGGCCTCTATCAGCCCCAGCATTTT.

This clonotype was counted many times. V is TRBV28 and J is TRBJ2-5, with D perhaps TRBD1 (5 bases). With 6 bases removed from V and 0 bases from J, the gap between germline ends came to 14 bases. This CDR3 is 15 amino acids long. Germline V gene data show CDR1 as MDHEN and CDR2 as SYDVKM. The CDR3 DNA reads TGTGCCAGCAGGGGTGGGGCAGCTTACCAAGAGACCCAGTACTTC. This translates into CASRGGAAYQETQYF.

This chain uses TRBV7-9 with TRBJ2-2; 9 bases are shared with TRBD2. The germline V gene has CDR1 SEHNR and CDR2 FQNEAQ (reference sequence). The CDR3 covers 19 residues. V trimming: 5 bases; J trimming: 3 bases; junction bases outside the gene matches: 16. The CDR3 coding sequence is TGTGCCAGCAGCCCGGGGACTGGCGGGAGGGCCCGAGACACCGGGGAGCTGTTTTTT. The encoded protein is CASSPGTGGRARDTGELFF.

This clonotype was seen more than once but under ten times. This chain links TRBV18 with TRBJ1-5; 7 bases agree with TRBD1. Germline V gene data show CDR1 as KGHSH and CDR2 as LQKENI. The V and J ends lost 3 bases and 5 bases, in that order; junction bases with no gene match: 4. CDR3 length equals 14 residues. Written as DNA, the CDR3 is TGTGCCAGCTCACCTAGCAGGGGGGATCAGCCCCAGCATTTT. Its protein is CASSPSRGDQPQHF.

This clonotype occurred many times. The J gene is TRBJ1-5, the V gene TRBV7-9; D unresolved. The CDR3 totals 12 residues. The germline V and J ends were trimmed by 5 bases and 8 bases, with 10 bases remaining between them. Germline V lookup: CDR1 SEHNR, CDR2 FQNEAQ (reference sequence). Written as DNA, the CDR3 is TGTGCCAGCAGCCATGGGGTGGAGCCCCAGCATTTT. This translates into CASSHGVEPQHF.

This clonotype was seen once. DNA of the CDR3: TGTGCCAGTGGCAGGGGGGGCGGTGAGCAGTTCTTC. Encoded protein: CASGRGGGEQFF. V and J are TRBV5-6 and TRBJ2-1; D could derive from TRBD1 or TRBD2 (7 bases each). CDR1 and CDR2 from the germline V gene are SGHDT and YYEEEE. The CDR3 length is 12 residues. The V and J ends lost 8 bases and 9 bases respectively, with 15 bases between them.

This clonotype appeared many times. The chain combines TRBV24-1 with TRBJ2-1; no firm D call. The CDR3 sequence is 14 residues long. V was trimmed by 5 bases and J by 8 bases, leaving 15 bases between them. Germline loops: CDR1 KGHDR, CDR2 SFDVKD. The CDR3 DNA sequence: TGTGCCACCAGTGGTCCCTACGACACCGATGAGCAGTTCTTC. Translation gives CATSGPYDTDEQFF.

The table lists this clonotype with a few counts. The chain combines TRBV3-1 with TRBJ2-6; maybe TRBD1 (5 bases). Germline assignment: CDR1 LGHDT and CDR2 YNNKEL (reference sequence). V lost 4 bases and J lost 4, with 8 bases in between. The CDR3 loop spans 14 amino acids. CDR3 nucleotides: TGTGCCAGCAGCCGACGGACAGGGGCCAACGTCCTGACTTTC. Its translation: CASSRRTGANVLTF.

Comments on this clonotype: A much larger clone differs by one base, so this may be a read error. The chain combines TRBV28 with TRBJ2-5, with a weak D call TRBD2 (6 bases). The CDR3 contains 14 residues. The V end was cut by 3 bases, the J end by 5 bases, with 13 bases between. CDR1 and CDR2 (germline): MDHEN, SYDVKM. For the CDR3, the DNA is TGTGCCAGCAGTTTTGGGACTCCTTATGAGACCCAGTACTTC. This encodes CASSFGTPYETQYF.

The rearrangement joins TRBV6-1 to TRBJ2-7; 8 bases agree with TRBD2. Germline CDR1 reads MNHNS; CDR2 reads SASEGT. The ends lost 10 bases at V and 2 bases at J; junction bases unmatched: 10. The CDR3 totals 14 residues. The CDR3 DNA follows: TGTGCCACGGGGCCCCAAGCGGGAGCCTACGAGCAGTACTTC. This sequence encodes CATGPQAGAYEQYF.

This clonotype turned up a few times. The J gene is TRBJ2-3, the V gene TRBV7-2; 13 bases are a match to TRBD2. V lost 10 bases to trimming and J lost 3 bases; unmatched junction nucleotides: 7. Germline V gene lookup returns CDR1 SGHTA and CDR2 FQGNSA. This CDR3 region has 15 residues. CDR3 sequence reads: CATGTSGARTDTQYF. CDR3 DNA sequence: TGTGCCACCGGGACTAGCGGGGCGAGAACAGATACGCAGTATTTT. The full variable domain, rest sourced from reference TRBV7-2 and TRBJ2-3, is GAGVSQSPSNKVTEKGKDVELRCDPISGHTALYWYRQSLGQGLEFLIYFQGNSAPDKSGLPSDRFSAERTGGSVSTLTIQRTQQEDSAVYLCATGTSGARTDTQYFGPGTRLTVL.

This clonotype was counted many times. The chain employs TRBV24-1 and TRBJ2-5; maybe TRBD1 (5 bases). The germline V gene has CDR1 KGHDR and CDR2 SFDVKD. The V gene lost 3 bases and the J gene lost 2 bases, with 12 bases spanning the gap. The CDR3 extends over 15 amino acids. The CDR3 region has the DNA TGTGCCACCAGTGATACAGGCAGGAGACAAGAGACCCAGTACTTC. Amino acids: CATSDTGRRQETQYF.

This clonotype was counted a few times. V usage is TRBV3-1 and J usage is TRBJ2-4; D ambiguous. Germline V gene lookup returns CDR1 LGHDT and CDR2 YNNKEL (reference sequence). This CDR3 has 17 residues. Trimming took 1 base from V and 0 from J, leaving 13 bases between them. The DNA for the CDR3 is TGTGCCAGCAGCCAAGTTGGACGTGACGCAGCCAAAAACATTCAGTACTTC. Protein: CASSQVGRDAAKNIQYF. Looking up the rest from reference TRBV3-1 and TRBJ2-4 gives the full variable domain: DTAVSQTPKYLVTQMGNDKSIKCEQNLGHDTMYWYKQDSKKFLKIMFSYNNKELIINETVPNRFSPKSPDKAHLNLHINSLELGDSAVYFCASSQVGRDAAKNIQYFGAGTRLSVL.

This clonotype was recorded a few times. This sequence joins TRBV30 and TRBJ2-2; D gene unclear. The CDR3 runs to 12 residues. V lost 3 bases and J 7 bases, leaving 9 bases between the germline ends. In germline, CDR1 is GTSNPN, CDR2 SVGIG (reference sequence). The DNA of the CDR3 is TGTGCCTGGAGGGTTTCGTTCGGGGAGCTGTTTTTT. Its translation is CAWRVSFGELFF.

This clonotype came up a few times. The genes are TRBV30 and TRBJ1-2; no definite D call. CDR1 is GTSNPN and CDR2 is SVGIG in the germline V gene (reference sequence). V was cut by 4 bases and J by 8 bases, with 14 bases left in between. The length of the CDR3 is 12 residues. In DNA form, the CDR3 reads TGTGCCTGGACAATCTATGGCGGCGGCTACACCTTC. It codes for CAWTIYGGGYTF.

This clonotype has a handful of counts. The V and J genes are TRBV29-1 and TRBJ1-1; unclear D gene. Germline V gene lookup returns CDR1 SQVTM and CDR2 ANQGSEA. V shed 4 bases and J shed 0 bases, with 6 bases lying between them. The CDR3 spans 12 residues. The CDR3 coding sequence is TGCAGCGTTGTCCAGATGAACACTGAAGCTTTCTTT. Amino acid sequence: CSVVQMNTEAFF. Complete variable domain (other parts from reference TRBV29-1 and TRBJ1-1): SAVISQKPSRDICQRGTSLTIQCQVDSQVTMMFWYRQQPGQSLTLIATANQGSEATYESGFVIDKFPISRPNLTFSTLTVSNMSPEDSSIYLCSVVQMNTEAFFGQGTRLTVV.

The chain carries TRBV30 and TRBJ2-7, with TRBD1 identical over 7 bases. The germline V gene has CDR1 GTSNPN and CDR2 SVGIG (reference sequence). Unmatched junction bases numbered 5, after V lost 5 bases and J lost 4 bases. The CDR3 extends over 12 amino acids. The CDR3 protein is CAWGTGVYEQYF. The CDR3 coding sequence is TGTGCCTGGGGAACAGGGGTGTACGAGCAGTACTTC.

The rearrangement joins TRBV6-1 to TRBJ2-5, with D tentatively TRBD2 (6 bases). The V end lost 10 bases, the J end lost 1 base, and 7 bases lay between the germline ends. The CDR3 has 11 residues. In germline, CDR1 is MNHNS, CDR2 SASEGT. The CDR3 region has the DNA TGTGCCACTAGCGTCCAAGAGACCCAGTACTTC. It encodes CATSVQETQYF.

This clonotype was recorded many times. J is TRBJ2-5 and V is TRBV9; D may be TRBD2 (6 bases). Germline V CDR1 and CDR2: SGDLS, YYNGEE. CDR3 size: 14 residues. V lost 1 base and J lost 7, with 14 bases in between. The CDR3 protein is CASSVSGGVGTQYF. The DNA for the CDR3 is TGTGCCAGCAGCGTATCGGGCGGGGTAGGGACCCAGTACTTC.

At least ten counts were recorded for this clonotype. The chain uses TRBV11-2 and TRBJ1-1; TRBD1 might be the D (5 bases). The germline V gene encodes CDR1 SGHAT and CDR2 FQNNGV. The CDR3 has 15 residues. With 0 bases removed from V and 1 base from J, the gap between germline ends came to 9 bases. CDR3 region: CASSLDPRANTEAFF. Written as DNA, the CDR3 is TGTGCCAGCAGCTTAGATCCCAGGGCGAACACTGAAGCTTTCTTT.

As concerns this clonotype: Possible read error: a much larger clone is one base away. The chain links TRBV7-8 to TRBJ2-7, with D possibly being TRBD2 (6 bases). Trimming took off 6 bases at V and 5 bases at J, with 23 bases between the two ends. Per the germline V gene, CDR1 is SGHVS and CDR2 is FQNEAQ. The CDR3 is made up of 16 amino acids. The CDR3 protein is CASRKGGGYLLDEQYF. The CDR3 region has the DNA TGTGCCAGCAGGAAGGGTGGGGGGTATCTTCTGGACGAGCAGTACTTC. The variable domain in full, with the rest retrieved from reference TRBV7-8 and TRBJ2-7, is GAGVSQSPRYKVAKRGQDVALRCDPISGHVSLFWYQQALGQGPEFLTYFQNEAQLDKSGLPSDRFFAERPEGSVSTLKIQRTQQEDSAVYLCASRKGGGYLLDEQYFGPGTRLTVT.

In this sample, this clonotype turned up a few times. The chain employs TRBV5-4 and TRBJ2-3; 10 nucleotides align to TRBD2. The CDR3 covers 16 residues. Trimming took 0 bases from V and 6 from J; bases not matched to a gene: 7. Germline values: CDR1 SGHNT, CDR2 YYREEE (reference sequence). The CDR3: CASSLVLAGASDTQYF. Here the CDR3 DNA reads TGTGCCAGCAGCTTGGTGCTAGCGGGAGCATCTGATACGCAGTATTTT.

The V and J genes are TRBV18 and TRBJ1-6; D not resolved. CDR1 KGHSH and CDR2 LQKENI come from the germline V gene. The CDR3 spans 16 residues. V was cut by 3 bases and J by 10 bases, with 19 bases left in between. The CDR3 bases are TGTGCCAGCTCACCGACCCCGGAGAGGGCTAGCTCACCCCTCCACTTT. Translation gives CASSPTPERASSPLHF.

This clonotype was seen many times. V is TRBV27 and J is TRBJ2-7; weak D call: TRBD2 (5 bases). Germline CDR1 MNHEY, CDR2 SMNVEV (reference sequence). V was shortened by 2 bases and J by 4 bases, with 24 bases between the two germline ends. The CDR3 has 18 amino acids. The CDR3 region is CASSLPTLVFTRGYEQYF. The CDR3 bases are TGTGCCAGCAGTTTACCCACTTTAGTCTTCACACGGGGTTACGAGCAGTACTTC.

This clonotype was picked up many times. The chain employs TRBV25-1 and TRBJ1-5, with 10 bases matching TRBD1. Germline V CDR1 and CDR2: MGHDK, SYGVNS. With V trimmed by 3 bases and J by 5 bases, 4 bases remained unmatched. CDR3 length: 15 amino acids. The CDR3 DNA is TGTGCCAGCAGTGAGGGACAGGGGATATATCAGCCCCAGCATTTT. Translated: CASSEGQGIYQPQHF.

The chain uses TRBV7-9 and TRBJ2-7, with TRBD1 identical over 10 bases. The junction had 8 bases not matched to a gene; V was cut back by 5 bases and J by 7 bases. Germline V lookup: CDR1 SEHNR, CDR2 FQNEAQ (reference sequence). This CDR3 is 14 amino acids long. In DNA form, the CDR3 reads TGTGCCAGCAGCAGGACAGGGGGAACGGAGGAGCAGTACTTC. Protein: CASSRTGGTEEQYF.

The chain joins TRBV7-2 to TRBJ2-7; possibly TRBD1 for D (5 bases). This CDR3 comprises 13 residues. V was shortened by 5 bases and J by 3 bases, with 11 bases between the two germline ends. Germline CDR1 reads SGHTA; CDR2 reads FQGNSA. CDR3 region: CASSLHDSYEQYF. CDR3 nucleotides: TGTGCCAGCAGCCTACACGACAGCTACGAGCAGTACTTC. Filled out from reference TRBV7-2 and TRBJ2-7, the complete variable domain reads GAGVSQSPSNKVTEKGKDVELRCDPISGHTALYWYRQSLGQGLEFLIYFQGNSAPDKSGLPSDRFSAERTGGSVSTLTIQRTQQEDSAVYLCASSLHDSYEQYFGPGTRLTVT.

This clonotype was seen ten or more times. CDR3 nucleotides: TGTGCCAGCAGCTCCAGGACGTTGGCATATAATTCACCCCTCCACTTT. Residues: CASSSRTLAYNSPLHF. The chain combines TRBV28 with TRBJ1-6; D is unclear. Between the trimmed V and J ends, which lost 6 bases and 4 bases, there was a span of 16 bases. The CDR3 length is 16 residues. Germline loops: CDR1 MDHEN, CDR2 SYDVKM.